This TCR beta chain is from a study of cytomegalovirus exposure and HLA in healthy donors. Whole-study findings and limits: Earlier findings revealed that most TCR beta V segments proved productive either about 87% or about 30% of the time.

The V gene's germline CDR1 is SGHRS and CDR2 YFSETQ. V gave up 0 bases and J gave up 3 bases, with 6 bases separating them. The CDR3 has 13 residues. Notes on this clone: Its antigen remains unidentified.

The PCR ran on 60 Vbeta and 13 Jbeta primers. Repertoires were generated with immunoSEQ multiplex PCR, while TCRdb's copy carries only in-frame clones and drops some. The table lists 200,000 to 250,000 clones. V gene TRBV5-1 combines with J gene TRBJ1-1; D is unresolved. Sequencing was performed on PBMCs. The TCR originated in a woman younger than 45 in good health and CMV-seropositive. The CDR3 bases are TGCGCCAGCAGCTTGGTTCCGTACACTGAAGCTTTCTTT. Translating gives CASSLVPYTEAFF.